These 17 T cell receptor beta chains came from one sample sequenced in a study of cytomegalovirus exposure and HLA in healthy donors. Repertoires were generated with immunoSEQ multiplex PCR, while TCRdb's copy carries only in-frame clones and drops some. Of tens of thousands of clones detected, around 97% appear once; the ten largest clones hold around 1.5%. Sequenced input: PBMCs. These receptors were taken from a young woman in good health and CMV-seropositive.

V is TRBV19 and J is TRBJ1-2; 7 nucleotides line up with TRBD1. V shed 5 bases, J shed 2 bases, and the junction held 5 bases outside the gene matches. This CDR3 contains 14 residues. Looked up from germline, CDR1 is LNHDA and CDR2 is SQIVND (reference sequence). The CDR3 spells CASSPGTANYGYTF. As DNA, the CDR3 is TGTGCCAGTAGTCCCGGGACAGCGAACTATGGCTACACCTTC.

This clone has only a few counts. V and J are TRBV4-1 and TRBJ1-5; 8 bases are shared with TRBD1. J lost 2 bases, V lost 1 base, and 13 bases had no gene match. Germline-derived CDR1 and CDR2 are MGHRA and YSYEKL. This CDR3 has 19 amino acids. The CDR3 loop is CASSQGTRTGNSGNQPQHF. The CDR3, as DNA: TGCGCCAGCAGCCAAGGAACTAGGACAGGGAATTCGGGCAATCAGCCCCAGCATTTT.

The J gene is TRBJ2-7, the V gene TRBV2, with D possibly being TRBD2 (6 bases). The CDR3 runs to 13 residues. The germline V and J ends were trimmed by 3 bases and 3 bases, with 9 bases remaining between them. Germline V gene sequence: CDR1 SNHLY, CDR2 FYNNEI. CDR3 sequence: CASSDGGVYEQYF. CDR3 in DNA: TGTGCCAGCAGTGACGGAGGGGTCTACGAGCAGTACTTC.

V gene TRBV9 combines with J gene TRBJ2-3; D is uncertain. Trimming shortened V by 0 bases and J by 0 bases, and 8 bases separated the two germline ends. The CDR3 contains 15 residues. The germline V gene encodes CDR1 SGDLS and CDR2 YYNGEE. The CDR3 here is CASSVELGSTDTQYF. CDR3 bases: TGTGCCAGCAGCGTAGAACTCGGTAGCACAGATACGCAGTATTTT.

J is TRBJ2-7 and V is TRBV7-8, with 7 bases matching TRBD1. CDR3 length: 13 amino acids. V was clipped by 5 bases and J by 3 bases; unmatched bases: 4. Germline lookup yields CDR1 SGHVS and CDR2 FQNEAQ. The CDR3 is CASSVGTDYEQYF. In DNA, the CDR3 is TGTGCCAGCAGCGTCGGGACAGACTACGAGCAGTACTTC.

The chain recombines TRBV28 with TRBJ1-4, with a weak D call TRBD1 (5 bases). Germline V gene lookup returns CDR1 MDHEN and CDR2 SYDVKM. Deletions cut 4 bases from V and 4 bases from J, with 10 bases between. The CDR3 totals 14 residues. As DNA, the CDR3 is TGTGCCAGCAGTTCACCGACAGTTAATGAAAAACTGTTTTTT. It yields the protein CASSSPTVNEKLFF.

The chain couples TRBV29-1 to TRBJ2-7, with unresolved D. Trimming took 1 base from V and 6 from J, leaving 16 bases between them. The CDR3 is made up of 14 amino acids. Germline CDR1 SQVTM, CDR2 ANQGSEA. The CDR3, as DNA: TGCAGCGTTGAAGTGACGGGTTTCGTAGTCGAGCAGTACTTC. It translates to CSVEVTGFVVEQYF.

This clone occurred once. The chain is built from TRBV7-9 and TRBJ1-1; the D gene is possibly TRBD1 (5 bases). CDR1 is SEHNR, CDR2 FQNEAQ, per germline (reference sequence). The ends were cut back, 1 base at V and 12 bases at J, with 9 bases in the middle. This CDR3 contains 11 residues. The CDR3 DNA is TGTGCCAGCAGCTTAGGACAGAGCTCTTTCTTT. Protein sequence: CASSLGQSSFF.

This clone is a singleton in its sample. The CDR3 bases are TGTGCCAGCAGCTTATTAGCGGGAGTCGCAGATACGCAGTATTTT. The encoded protein is CASSLLAGVADTQYF. The chain has TRBV5-4 and TRBJ2-3, with TRBD2 matching over 9 bases. V dropped 2 bases and J dropped 4; count of bases not matched to a gene: 5. Germline V gene lookup returns CDR1 SGHNT and CDR2 YYREEE (reference sequence). The CDR3 has 15 amino acids.

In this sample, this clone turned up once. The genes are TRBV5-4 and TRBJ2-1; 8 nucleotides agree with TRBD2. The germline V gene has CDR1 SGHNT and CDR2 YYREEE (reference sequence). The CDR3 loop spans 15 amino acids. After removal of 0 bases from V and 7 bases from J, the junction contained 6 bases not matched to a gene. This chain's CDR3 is CASSLGPGGGNEQFF. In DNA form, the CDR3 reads TGTGCCAGCAGCTTGGGGCCGGGAGGGGGGAATGAGCAGTTCTTC.

The CDR3 reads CASSFSSTVSYEQYF. The CDR3 DNA follows: TGTGCCAGCAGTTTCAGCTCGACAGTCTCCTACGAGCAGTACTTC. V and J are TRBV27 and TRBJ2-7; a weak D match, TRBD1 (5 bases). Between the trimmed V and J ends, which lost 3 bases and 0 bases, there was a span of 12 bases. The CDR3 runs to 15 residues. The germline V gene encodes CDR1 MNHEY and CDR2 SMNVEV (reference sequence).

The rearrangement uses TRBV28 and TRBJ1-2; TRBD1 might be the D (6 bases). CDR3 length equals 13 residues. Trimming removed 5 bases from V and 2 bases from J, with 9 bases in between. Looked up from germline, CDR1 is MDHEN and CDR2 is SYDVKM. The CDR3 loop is CASSPGQNYGYTF. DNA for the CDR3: TGTGCCAGCAGTCCTGGACAGAACTATGGCTACACCTTC.

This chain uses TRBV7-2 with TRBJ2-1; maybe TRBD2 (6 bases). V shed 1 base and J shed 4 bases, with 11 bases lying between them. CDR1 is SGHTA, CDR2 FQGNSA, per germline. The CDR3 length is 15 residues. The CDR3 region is CASSLDGGLYNEQFF. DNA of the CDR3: TGTGCCAGCAGCTTAGATGGCGGACTATACAATGAGCAGTTCTTC.

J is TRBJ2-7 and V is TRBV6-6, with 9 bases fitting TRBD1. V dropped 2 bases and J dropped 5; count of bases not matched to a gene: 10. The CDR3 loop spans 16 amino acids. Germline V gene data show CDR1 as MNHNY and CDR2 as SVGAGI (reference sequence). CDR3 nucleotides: TGTGCCAGCAGTTACGGTAGGACAGGGGTCCTGAACGAGCAGTACTTC. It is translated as CASSYGRTGVLNEQYF.

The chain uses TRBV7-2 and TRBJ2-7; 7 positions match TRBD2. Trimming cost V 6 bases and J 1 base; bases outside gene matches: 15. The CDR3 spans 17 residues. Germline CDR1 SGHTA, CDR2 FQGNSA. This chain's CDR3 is CASSPYGGGRVSYEQYF. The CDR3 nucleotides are TGTGCCAGCAGTCCTTACGGTGGCGGGAGAGTATCCTACGAGCAGTACTTC.

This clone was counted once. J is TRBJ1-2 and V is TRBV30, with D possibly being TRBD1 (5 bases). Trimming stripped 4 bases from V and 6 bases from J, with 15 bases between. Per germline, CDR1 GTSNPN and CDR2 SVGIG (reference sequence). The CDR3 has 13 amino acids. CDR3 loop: CAWNQGGLNGYTF. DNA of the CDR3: TGTGCCTGGAACCAGGGAGGTTTAAATGGCTACACCTTC.

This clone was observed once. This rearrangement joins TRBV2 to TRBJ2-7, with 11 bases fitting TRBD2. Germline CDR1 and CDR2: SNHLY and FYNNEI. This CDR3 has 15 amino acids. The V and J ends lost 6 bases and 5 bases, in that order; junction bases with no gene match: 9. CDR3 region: CASRDPGLAVHEQYF. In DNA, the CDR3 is TGTGCCAGCAGGGATCCGGGACTAGCGGTCCACGAGCAGTACTTC.